The TCR beta chain under discussion was sequenced for a study of shared clonotypes between healthy human individuals. Looking at the study overall: A couple of women and a few men aged 18 to 49 served as donors. General study points: A handful of donors held roughly 5% of naive CD4 clonotypes in common. The donor pool, a small one, limited the genetic and exposure-history diversity represented.

V was pared by 0 bases and J by 2 bases, with 10 bases between. This CDR3 region has 15 residues. CDR1 and CDR2 (germline): SGHRS, YFSETQ. Sequencing used immunoSEQ multiplex PCR; TCRdb keeps in-frame clones, though not all of them. The table lists some 2.1 million clones, about 95% of them singletons. Naivety among CD8 cells was defined by CD45RO negativity and positive CCR7 selection, thereby excluding terminally differentiated effector memory CD45RA+ cells. The donor population consisted of healthy HIV-negative adults with no recent acute infections or vaccinations. On this clone itself: Antigen specificity is unknown.

This chain connects TRBV5-1 to TRBJ2-3, with D tentatively TRBD1 or TRBD2 (5 bases each). The source material was naive CD8+ T cells sorted from blood. The source of this sequence is a man between 18 and 35 years old in good health. CDR3 sequence: CASSLDEGNTDTQYF. CDR3 coding DNA: TGCGCCAGCAGCTTGGATGAGGGGAACACAGATACGCAGTATTTT.